The clone carrying this T cell receptor beta chain was found many times. Its target is not known. The CDR3 has 12 residues. CDR1 and CDR2 from the germline V gene are SGHTA and FQGNSA. V was cut by 5 bases and J by 5 bases, with 9 bases left in between. A 10-nucleotide random UMI tagged transcripts in template-switch 5'RACE cDNA synthesis. Using its own MiXCR run on the 5' RACE reads, TCRdb lists one record per CDR3 protein. The repertoire holds 35,000 or so distinct CDR3 sequences, with less than 15% as singletons. The source of the sample is a study of neurological immune-mediated disorders. General observations from the study: Across subjects, no CDR3 amino acid sequence appeared in expanded clones of more than one subject, a finding that suggested private repertoires in all groups.

The sample comprised PBMCs. V is TRBV7-2 and J is TRBJ1-2; unclear D gene. This receptor was taken from a woman aged 50 to 60 with HTLV-1-associated myelopathy (HAM/TSP). The CDR3, as DNA: TGTGCCAGCAGCCCGAGCCCTTATGGCTACACCTTC. Translation: CASSPSPYGYTF.